This T cell receptor (beta chain) was observed in a study of PD-1 blockade in mismatch repair-deficient tumors. Trimming removed 4 bases from V and 0 bases from J, with 6 bases in between. Germline CDR1 and CDR2: MGHDK and SYGVNS. The CDR3 has 14 amino acids. Assay used: immunoSEQ multiplex PCR; TCRdb lists only in-frame clones, some missing. Counted here are tens of thousands of clones, 78% occurring once; the ten biggest clones make up 3% to 3.5%. The sample consisted of peripheral blood, taken 4 weeks after starting pembrolizumab. The rearrangement joins TRBV25-1 to TRBJ2-2; tentative D call: TRBD1 (5 bases). The TCR originated in an adult with mismatch repair-deficient cancer. CDR3 residues: CASSVRANTGELFF. In DNA form, the CDR3 reads TGTGCCAGCAGTGTCAGGGCGAACACCGGGGAGCTGTTTTTT.